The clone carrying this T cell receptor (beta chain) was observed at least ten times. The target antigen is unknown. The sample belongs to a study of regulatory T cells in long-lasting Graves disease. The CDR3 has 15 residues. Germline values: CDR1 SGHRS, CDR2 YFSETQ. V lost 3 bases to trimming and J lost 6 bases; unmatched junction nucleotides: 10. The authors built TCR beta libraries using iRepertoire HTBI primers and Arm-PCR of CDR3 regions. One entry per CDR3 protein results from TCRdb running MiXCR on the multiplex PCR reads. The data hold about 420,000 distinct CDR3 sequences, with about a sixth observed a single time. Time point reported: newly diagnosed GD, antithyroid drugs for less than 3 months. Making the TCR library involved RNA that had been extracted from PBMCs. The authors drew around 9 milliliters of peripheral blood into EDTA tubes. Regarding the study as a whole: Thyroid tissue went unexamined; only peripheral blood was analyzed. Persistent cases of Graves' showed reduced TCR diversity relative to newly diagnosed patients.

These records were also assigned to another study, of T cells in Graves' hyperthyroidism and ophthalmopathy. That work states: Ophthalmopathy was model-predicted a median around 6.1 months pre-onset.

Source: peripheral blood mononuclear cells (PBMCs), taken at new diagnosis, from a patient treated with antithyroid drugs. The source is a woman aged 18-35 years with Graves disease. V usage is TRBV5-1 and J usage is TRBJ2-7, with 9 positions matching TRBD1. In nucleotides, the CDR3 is TGCGCCAGCAGCTCACAGGACAGGGGCGGTTCCGAGCAGTACTTC. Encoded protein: CASSSQDRGGSEQYF.